The clone carrying this T cell receptor beta chain has a single count. V shed 3 bases, J shed 0 bases, and the junction held 11 bases outside the gene matches. From germline, CDR1 is SEHNR and CDR2 FQNEAQ (reference sequence). The CDR3 totals 18 residues. This specimen comes from a study of blood T cell repertoires in COVID-19. Study as a whole: Samples representing acute and convalescent COVID-19 were sourced from the United States, Italy and Spain. PBMCs, B-cell-depleted T cells, or T cells were the source of the cDNA or gDNA that made up the material.

The authors' processing: Estimation of nucleated cell counts was performed using reference gene primer amplification. Sequencing used immunoSEQ multiplex PCR; TCRdb keeps in-frame clones, though not all of them. V, J and clone size are taken as reported in that table, and D and trimming were inferred from the DNA itself. The repertoire holds about 55,000 clones, around 80% seen once, with roughly 5.9% in the top ten. The receptor was isolated from a human donor in a cohort sampled during active or convalescent COVID-19. The sample taken for sequencing was peripheral blood. The chain recombines TRBV7-9 with TRBJ2-3, with TRBD2 matching 8 bases. The CDR3 protein is CASSLRQSSGGSTDTQYF. In DNA, the CDR3 is TGTGCCAGCAGCTTGAGACAAAGCAGCGGGGGCAGCACAGATACGCAGTATTTT.